The clone carrying this TCR beta chain has a single count. Antigen specificity is unknown. This specimen belongs to a study of beta chain features in type 1 diabetes. Looking at the study overall: Age, gender and cell yields were similar between patients and healthy donors. In all, around 100,000,000 sorted cells from all samples were analyzed. General observations from the study: There was a moderate but significant shortening of TCRB CDR3s in all four CD4+ subsets of Type 1 diabetes patients.

Since all of the isolated RNA was reverse transcribed, expressed TCRB transcripts were what got sequenced. Some clones are missing from TCRdb's copy, which holds only in-frame ones; the method was immunoSEQ multiplex PCR. Seen here are 600,000 to 700,000 clones, around 12% observed once, and the top ten hold roughly 0.11%. Germline V CDR1 and CDR2: LGHNA, YSLEER. CDR3 length: 15 amino acids. Trimming removed 0 bases at V and 3 bases at J, with 12 bases between. The V and J genes are TRBV4-3 and TRBJ2-7; D possibly corresponds to TRBD2 (6 bases). Sequencing was done on a sample of naive CD4+ T cells from blood. This receptor was taken from a man younger than 45 with type 1 diabetes. CDR3 loop: CASSQDLGLIYEQYF. The CDR3 DNA sequence: TGCGCCAGCAGCCAAGATCTGGGACTTATCTACGAGCAGTACTTC.